This TCR beta chain was retrieved from a study of cytomegalovirus exposure and HLA in healthy donors. Findings and limits, study-wide: In an earlier analysis, productive rearrangement rates for most beta V segments clustered near 87% or 30%.

The PCR employed 60 Vbeta primers together with 13 Jbeta primers. Only in-frame clones appear in the TCRdb table, and some are missing; sequencing was by immunoSEQ multiplex PCR. The sample lists 100,000 to 150,000 clones, roughly 85% occurring once. About this clone itself: Its antigen is unknown.

The CDR3 runs to 14 residues. V lost 3 bases and J 5 bases, leaving 13 bases between the germline ends. CDR1 is ENHRY, CDR2 SYGVKD, per germline. The V gene is TRBV10-3, the J gene TRBJ2-5; a possible D gene is TRBD1 (6 bases). Sequencing input: PBMCs. The sequence derives from a boy younger than 18 in good health and CMV-seronegative. CDR3 residues: CAISEESQGETQYF. CDR3 DNA sequence: TGTGCCATCAGTGAAGAGAGTCAGGGGGAGACCCAGTACTTC.